Listed below are T cell receptor beta chains from one sample, sequenced in a study of blood T cell repertoires in COVID-19. The repertoire was sequenced with immunoSEQ multiplex PCR; TCRdb's copy has only in-frame clones and lacks some. The sample records just over 90,000 clones, roughly 90% being singletons. The sample taken for sequencing was peripheral blood. The receptors come from a human donor with active COVID-19. The donor label of this sample is uncertain. Both conserved end residues are part of each CDR3. The order of the fields is J gene, clone size, V gene, D gene, CDR3 DNA, CDR3 protein. D genes are given only for firm matches. Size values are once, few and many counts, or a class for expanded clones, and some rows have none.

j_gene: TRBJ1-5
abundance: -
v_gene: TRBV18
d_gene: TRBD1
CDR3nt: TGTGCCAGCTCCCCGACAGGGGGCAATCAGCCCCAGCATTTT
CDR3aa: CASSPTGGNQPQHF

j_gene: TRBJ2-5
abundance: -
v_gene: TRBV5-6
d_gene: -
CDR3nt: TGTGCCAGCAGCTTCCGGGACCTAGCGGAGACCCAGTACTTC
CDR3aa: CASSFRDLAETQYF

j_gene: TRBJ1-4
abundance: -
v_gene: TRBV4-1
d_gene: -
CDR3nt: TGCGCCAGCAGCCAAGAAGGGGGTCTGCGGTACCTGAATGAAAAACTGTTTTTT
CDR3aa: CASSQEGGLRYLNEKLFF

j_gene: TRBJ1-1
abundance: -
v_gene: TRBV5-4
d_gene: TRBD1
CDR3nt: TGTGCCAGCAGCCCCCCCTATGGGGGACAGGGGACGAACACTGAAGCTTTCTTT
CDR3aa: CASSPPYGGQGTNTEAFF

j_gene: TRBJ2-4
abundance: -
v_gene: TRBV7-9
d_gene: -
CDR3nt: TGTGCCAGCACCATTCAACGGGGGGCGGCTGACATTCAGTACTTC
CDR3aa: CASTIQRGAADIQYF

j_gene: TRBJ2-5
abundance: -
v_gene: TRBV18
d_gene: TRBD2
CDR3nt: TGTGCCAGCTCATCGGCGGGGGGGCGAGAGACCCAGTACTTC
CDR3aa: CASSSAGGRETQYF

j_gene: TRBJ1-4
abundance: -
v_gene: TRBV20-1
d_gene: -
CDR3nt: TGCAGTGCTAGTGAACGGTTTAATGAAAAACTGTTTTTT
CDR3aa: CSASERFNEKLFF

j_gene: TRBJ1-1
abundance: -
v_gene: TRBV7-2
d_gene: TRBD1
CDR3nt: TGTGCCAGCAGCCAGACTACAGGGGCAGAAGCTTTCTTT
CDR3aa: CASSQTTGAEAFF

j_gene: TRBJ2-5
abundance: once
v_gene: TRBV6-4
d_gene: -
CDR3nt: TGTGCCCCGCGACACCTTAGGGAGACCCAGTACTTC
CDR3aa: CAPRHLRETQYF

j_gene: TRBJ2-1
abundance: -
v_gene: TRBV25-1
d_gene: -
CDR3nt: TGTGCCAGCAGTGGGCGATACAGCCACGTGGGGCTCGGAGAGCAGTTCTTC
CDR3aa: CASSGRYSHVGLGEQFF

j_gene: TRBJ1-2
abundance: -
v_gene: TRBV6-5
d_gene: TRBD1
CDR3nt: TGTGCCAGCAGCCAGGGACAGACTAACTATGGCTACACCTTC
CDR3aa: CASSQGQTNYGYTF

j_gene: TRBJ2-2
abundance: once
v_gene: TRBV13
d_gene: -
CDR3nt: TGTGCCAGCAGCTTAGCCGGGGGGCCTAGAACCGGGGAGCTGTTTTTT
CDR3aa: CASSLAGGPRTGELFF

j_gene: TRBJ1-2
abundance: -
v_gene: TRBV19
d_gene: -
CDR3nt: TGTGCCAGTACCTGGGGACACCCTAACTATGGCTACACCTTC
CDR3aa: CASTWGHPNYGYTF

j_gene: TRBJ2-7
abundance: -
v_gene: TRBV19
d_gene: -
CDR3nt: TGTGCCAGTAGCCCTACAGGGTTCTACGAGCAGTACTTC
CDR3aa: CASSPTGFYEQYF

j_gene: TRBJ1-4
abundance: -
v_gene: TRBV28
d_gene: TRBD1
CDR3nt: TGTGCCAGCAGAAGGGACAGGGTGCTAGAAAAACTGTTTTTT
CDR3aa: CASRRDRVLEKLFF

j_gene: TRBJ2-7
abundance: -
v_gene: TRBV5-8
d_gene: TRBD1
CDR3nt: TGTGCCAGCAGCTTGTATAGGGACAGGAGCTCCTACGAGCAGTACTTC
CDR3aa: CASSLYRDRSSYEQYF

j_gene: TRBJ1-2
abundance: -
v_gene: TRBV7-9
d_gene: -
CDR3nt: TGTGCCAGCAGCCCGTACCAGGGGCGAGGGAACTATGGCTACACCTTC
CDR3aa: CASSPYQGRGNYGYTF